This T cell receptor beta chain was found in a study of blood T cells in healthy people across ages (dated by TCRdb to between 2014 and 2017). For the study in its entirety: In model experiments, roughly one uniquely barcoded TCR beta cDNA molecule per two T cells was captured by template switching. Four age groups were formed from the donors: young (average 16 years), middle-aged (approximately 41), aged (62) and long-lived (less than 85). For two donors (one aged 18 to 29 and one aged 80 or older), the study analyzed two additional independent replicas of 1 million unique cDNA reads from the same blood draw. To avoid experimental bias, donors of different ages were spread randomly across the sequencing lanes. To track age-related changes in TCR beta repertoire diversity, the study relied on deep sequencing normalized with unique cDNA molecular identifiers. Here is what the overall study found, with its caveats: A strong correlation was found between observed TCR beta diversity and the percentage of naive T cells measured by flow cytometry. Because profiling used bulk unsorted PBMCs, naive and antigen-experienced compartments could not be compared conclusively. As age increased, observed TCR beta diversity per million T cells dropped in a roughly linear way, and a significant reduction was already evident by age around 41. Total diversity estimates from one million sequenced T cells were considered lower bounds and underestimates. Compared with the aged group, the long-lived group had more naive CD4+ T cells, fewer expanded clones and increased TCR diversity, a pattern suggesting age selection. Because the CMV infection status of the donors was unknown, age-related changes in expanded clonotypes may potentially have been confounded.

Deletion took 5 bases off V and 3 bases off J, with a span of 12 bases between the germline ends. CDR1 and CDR2 were assigned from the germline V gene as MNHEY and SVGAGI. The CDR3 sequence holds 14 residues, the cysteine and phenylalanine included. Of all the DNA, just the CDR3 is kept, 42 bases in frame from base 1. Libraries came from 5' RACE. The reads were generated on an Illumina HiSeq 2500. The second PCR ran for roughly 7 to 12 cycles and used a J-beta primer mix along with a sample-barcoded 5' primer. A template-switch 5' adaptor carrying 12 random nucleotides introduced a unique molecular identifier onto each TCR beta cDNA molecule. Each sample yielded at least 2.5 million CDR3-containing paired-end reads. First-strand cDNA synthesis was performed from all RNA using the Mint cDNA synthesis kit, with priming by a TRBC-specific oligonucleotide. All cDNA was treated with uracil-DNA glycosylase and then went through a first 18-cycle PCR with the universal primers M1SS and BC2_uni_R. Processing in the source paper ran as follows. For normalization, 1 million high-quality reads were randomly selected from each sample, with every read carrying a distinct molecular identifier. Reads sharing molecular identifiers were discarded rather than binned into consensus sequences. MiTCR, run with a Q25 quality threshold and the strictest error-elimination algorithm, handled CDR3 identification, clonotype clustering and error correction. A nonparametric unseen species model with Euler transformation was used to estimate lower-bound total TCR beta diversity. TCRdb reran the public reads through fastp at Q25 and MiXCR, keeping productive beta chains. For every CDR3 protein sequence, its rows merge into one entry that carries the most common genes and DNA. The V and J calls shown here were made by TCRdb, not taken from the authors' results. Recorded for this sample are hundreds of thousands of distinct CDR3 sequences; approximately 53% of them occurred a single time. The top ten clones comprise roughly 25% of the sample.

The approximately 40 donors, aged about 6 to 100 years, were systemically healthy Caucasian individuals from Russia. Each donor gave ten milliliters of peripheral blood, drawn into EDTA-treated Vacutainer tubes. Ficoll-Paque density-gradient centrifugation was used to isolate PBMCs, with at least 7 million per sample. Trizol reagent was used to extract total RNA from the PBMCs, yielding at least 5 micrograms per sample. For every donor, an aliquot of PBMCs went through flow cytometry to measure the percentages of naive CD45RAhigh/CD27high T cells. Regarding this clonotype: Its recognized antigen is unknown. No much larger clone exists at a distance of one base, and base qualities are not known.

Sample: blood. The receptor chain draws on TRBV6-5 and TRBJ2-3, with a tentative D gene TRBD1 over 6 matching bases. This receptor was taken from a man aged 35 to 55 in good health. The CDR3 reads CASSTRTGTDTQYF. The DNA is as follows: TGTGCCAGCAGTACTCGCACAGGGACAGATACGCAGTATTTT.